This T cell receptor beta chain was found in a study of metastatic and nonmetastatic thyroid tumors. All patients were untreated before thyroid surgery. This clone was picked up many times. Germline loops: CDR1 LGHNA, CDR2 YSLEER. This CDR3 has 20 amino acids. V lost 0 bases to trimming and J lost 5 bases, with 28 bases between them. In the authors' methods: Construction of a distant-metastasis classifier for papillary thyroid cancer relied on CDR3 differences across clinicopathological groups. From the PCR reads, TCRdb re-called clones with MiXCR. These V and J calls originate from TCRdb's pipeline instead of the authors' own analysis. Found here are about 10,000 clones, around 30% of them singletons; the top ten hold 15% to 20%.

Source material: tumor tissue. This sequence was found in a female donor with papillary thyroid cancer or a benign thyroid nodule (not recorded which). Some clones in this sample may be carry-over from other donors' samples. The genes are TRBV4-3 and TRBJ1-2; a weak D match, TRBD1 (5 bases). The CDR3 loop reads CASSQDSSDTGFSFLYGYTF. The CDR3, as DNA: TGCGCCAGCAGCCAAGATTCTTCGGACACGGGATTTTCTTTCCTTTATGGCTACACCTTC.